This T cell receptor (beta chain) derives from a study of a mutant IDH1 vaccine in newly diagnosed glioma. This clone was seen a single time. Its antigen is as yet unknown. Time point: week 11, during vaccination. Every vaccination contained 300 ug of the mutant IDH1 20-mer peptide and was paired with topical imiquimod. This CDR3 contains 15 residues. The germline V gene encodes CDR1 LNHDA and CDR2 SQIVND (reference sequence). The V gene end was trimmed by 7 bases and the J gene end by 6 bases; junction bases not matched to a gene: 7. Generated by immunoSEQ multiplex PCR, the TCRdb table keeps only in-frame clones and is missing some. The table includes around 27,000 clones, around 77% detected once.

This chain links TRBV19 with TRBJ1-6; 9 bases align to TRBD1. The sample here was PBMCs, taken from a glioma patient whose treatment included an IDH1 peptide vaccine. The clonotype originates from a woman in her late teens or twenties with glioma. Here the CDR3 reads CASTSAQGANSPLHF. The CDR3 DNA sequence: TGTGCCAGTACGTCGGCACAGGGGGCTAATTCACCCCTCCACTTT.